This T cell receptor (beta chain) was recorded in a study of cytomegalovirus exposure and HLA in healthy donors. Looking at the study overall: The same platform was used for the roughly 110 validation repertoires as for the 650 to 800 first-cohort repertoires, as reported in a later analysis.

Turning to this clone: Antigen: not known.

The J segment lost 4 bases and the V segment lost 4 bases, leaving 3 bases of the junction unmatched. The CDR3 has 16 residues. The V gene's germline CDR1 is SGHRS and CDR2 YFSETQ. Produced via immunoSEQ multiplex PCR; TCRdb's table is partial and in-frame only. The repertoire holds roughly 270,000 clones, roughly 90% seen once, with around 0.9% in the top ten. General observations from the study: Rarity characterized most TCR sequences, yet some public TCRs appeared in many donors. The tendency of first-cohort TCR clusters to co-occur in the 110 or so validation repertoires emerged from a later analysis. The classifier was said to identify cytomegalovirus status with high specificity and sensitivity.

The chain is built from TRBV5-1 and TRBJ2-3; TRBD2 matches at 16 bases. This receptor was obtained from a woman under 30 in good health and CMV-seronegative. The sample taken for sequencing was PBMCs. In nucleotides, the CDR3 is TGCGCCAGCAGCGCGGGACTAGCGGGAGGGGCAGATACGCAGTATTTT. Protein sequence: CASSAGLAGGADTQYF.